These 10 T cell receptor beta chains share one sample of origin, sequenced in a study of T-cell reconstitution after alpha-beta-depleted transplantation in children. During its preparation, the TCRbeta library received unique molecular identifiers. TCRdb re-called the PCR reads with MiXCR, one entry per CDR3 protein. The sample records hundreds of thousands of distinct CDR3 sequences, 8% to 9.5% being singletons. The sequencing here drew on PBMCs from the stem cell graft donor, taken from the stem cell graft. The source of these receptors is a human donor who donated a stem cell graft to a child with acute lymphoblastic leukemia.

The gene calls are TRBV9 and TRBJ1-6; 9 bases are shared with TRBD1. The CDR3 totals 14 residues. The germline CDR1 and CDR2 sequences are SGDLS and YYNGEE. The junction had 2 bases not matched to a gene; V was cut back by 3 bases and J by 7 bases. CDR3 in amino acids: CASSGQGVNSPLHF. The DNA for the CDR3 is TGTGCCAGCAGCGGACAGGGGGTAAATTCACCCCTCCACTTT.

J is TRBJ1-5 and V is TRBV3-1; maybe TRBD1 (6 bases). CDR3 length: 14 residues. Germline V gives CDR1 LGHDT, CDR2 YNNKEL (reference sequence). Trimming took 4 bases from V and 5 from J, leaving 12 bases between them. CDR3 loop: CASSRSGGDQPQHF. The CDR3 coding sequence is TGTGCCAGCAGCCGGAGCGGGGGCGATCAGCCCCAGCATTTT.

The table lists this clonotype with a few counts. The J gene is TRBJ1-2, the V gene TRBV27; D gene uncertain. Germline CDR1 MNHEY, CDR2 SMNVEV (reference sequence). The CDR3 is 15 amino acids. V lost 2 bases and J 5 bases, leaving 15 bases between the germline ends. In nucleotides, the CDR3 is TGTGCCAGCAGTTTAAACGACCGTGTCGGGTATGGCTACACCTTC. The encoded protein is CASSLNDRVGYGYTF.

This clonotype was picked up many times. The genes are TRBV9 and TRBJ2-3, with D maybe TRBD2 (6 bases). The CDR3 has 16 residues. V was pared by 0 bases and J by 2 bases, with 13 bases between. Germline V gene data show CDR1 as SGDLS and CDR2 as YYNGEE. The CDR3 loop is CASSVVGGLVTDTQYF. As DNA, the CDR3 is TGTGCCAGCAGCGTAGTGGGGGGTCTAGTCACAGATACGCAGTATTTT.

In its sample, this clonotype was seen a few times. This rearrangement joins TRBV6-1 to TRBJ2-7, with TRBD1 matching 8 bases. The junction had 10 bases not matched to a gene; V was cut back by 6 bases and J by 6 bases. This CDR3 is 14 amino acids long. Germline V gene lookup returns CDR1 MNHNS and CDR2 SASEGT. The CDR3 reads CASSKPPDRAEQYF. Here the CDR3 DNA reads TGTGCCAGCAGCAAACCTCCGGACAGGGCCGAGCAGTACTTC.

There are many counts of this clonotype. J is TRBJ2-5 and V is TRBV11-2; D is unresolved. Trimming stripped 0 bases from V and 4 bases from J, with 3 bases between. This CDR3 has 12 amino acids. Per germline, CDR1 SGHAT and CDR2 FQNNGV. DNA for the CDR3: TGTGCCAGCAGCTTAGAAGGAGAGACCCAGTACTTC. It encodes CASSLEGETQYF.

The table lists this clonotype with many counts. The CDR3 loop is CASSPVGDHTQYF. The DNA of the CDR3 is TGTGCCAGCAGCCCTGTGGGTGACCATACGCAGTATTTT. J is TRBJ2-3 and V is TRBV7-9; D not certain. CDR3 size: 13 residues. V was pared by 5 bases and J by 7 bases, with 13 bases between. CDR1 and CDR2 from the germline V gene are SEHNR and FQNEAQ (reference sequence).

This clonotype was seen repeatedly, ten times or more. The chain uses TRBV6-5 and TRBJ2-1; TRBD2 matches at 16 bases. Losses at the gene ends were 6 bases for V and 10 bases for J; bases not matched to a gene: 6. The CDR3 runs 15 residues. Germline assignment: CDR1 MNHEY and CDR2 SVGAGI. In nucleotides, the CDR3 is TGTGCCAGCAGCCGCGGGACTAGCGGGGGGGAGGAGCAGTTCTTC. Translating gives CASSRGTSGGEEQFF.

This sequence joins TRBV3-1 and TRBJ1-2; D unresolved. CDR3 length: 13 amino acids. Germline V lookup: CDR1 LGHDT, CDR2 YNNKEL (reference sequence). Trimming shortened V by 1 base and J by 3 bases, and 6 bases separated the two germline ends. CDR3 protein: CASSQGHYYGYTF. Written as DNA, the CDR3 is TGTGCCAGCAGCCAAGGTCACTACTATGGCTACACCTTC.

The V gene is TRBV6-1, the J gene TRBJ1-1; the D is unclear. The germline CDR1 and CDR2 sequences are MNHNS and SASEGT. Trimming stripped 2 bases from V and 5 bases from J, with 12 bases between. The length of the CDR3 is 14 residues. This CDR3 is CASSEQPIATEAFF. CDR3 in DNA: TGTGCCAGCAGTGAACAGCCGATAGCTACTGAAGCTTTCTTT.